One T cell receptor (beta chain) is described in this entry. Its matching antigen is unknown. V lost 6 bases, J lost 8 bases, and 10 bases lay in between. This CDR3 is built from 12 residues. Looked up from germline, CDR1 is SNHLY and CDR2 is FYNNEI. Clones were sequenced by immunoSEQ multiplex PCR, and TCRdb holds only the in-frame ones, with some missing. The data hold approximately 35,000 clones, with about 87% observed a single time. The data are from a study of OX40 agonist ivuxolimab in advanced cancers. Points from the study as a whole: Partial responders at 0.1-3.0 mg/kg showed near-lowest clonal expansion.

The rearrangement uses TRBV2 and TRBJ2-2; possibly TRBD1 for D (6 bases). The receptor's source is an adult with an advanced solid tumor such as melanoma, head and neck, liver or kidney cancer. The sample was CD4+ or CD8+ T cells sorted from blood, taken in a trial of the OX40 agonist ivuxolimab. In nucleotides, the CDR3 is TGTGCCAGCAGACAGGGAATAGGGGAGCTGTTTTTT. Its protein product is CASRQGIGELFF.